The present TCR beta chain was sequenced within a study of blood T cell repertoires in COVID-19. The wider study: The United States, Italy and Spain supplied acute and convalescent COVID-19 samples.

Clinical histories supplied by participants themselves formed the basis of cohort assignment. CDR3 length: 15 amino acids. Trimming removed 0 bases at V and 2 bases at J, with 9 bases between. Germline V gives CDR1 KGHDR, CDR2 SFDVKD. In the source study's methods: Cell counts per sample came from amplifying reference gene primers. Libraries were prepared by immunoSEQ multiplex PCR; TCRdb keeps only in-frame clonotypes and omits some of them. V, J and clone size are those of that table, while D and trimming were read from the DNA. Among approximately 250,000 clones listed, roughly 90% were seen once. Specimen: PBMCs or T cells enriched from blood (not recorded which). This chain connects TRBV24-1 to TRBJ2-5; possibly TRBD2 for D (6 bases). This clonotype was obtained from a middle-aged man who had been exposed to COVID-19. The CDR3 spells CATSDLGGGQETQYF. The CDR3 nucleotides are TGTGCCACCAGTGATTTGGGGGGAGGACAAGAGACCCAGTACTTC.